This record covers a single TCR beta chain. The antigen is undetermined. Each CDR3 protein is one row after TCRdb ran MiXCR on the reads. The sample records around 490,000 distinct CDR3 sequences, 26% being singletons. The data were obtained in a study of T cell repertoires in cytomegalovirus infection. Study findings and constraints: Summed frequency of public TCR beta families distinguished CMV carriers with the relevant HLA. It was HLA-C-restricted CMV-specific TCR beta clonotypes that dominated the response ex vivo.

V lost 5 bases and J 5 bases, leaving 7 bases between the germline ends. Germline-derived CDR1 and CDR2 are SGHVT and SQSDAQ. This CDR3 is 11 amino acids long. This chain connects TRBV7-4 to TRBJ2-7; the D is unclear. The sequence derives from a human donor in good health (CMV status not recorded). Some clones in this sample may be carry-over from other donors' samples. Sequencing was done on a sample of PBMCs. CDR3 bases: TGTGCCAGCAGCGGGAAGAACGAGCAGTACTTC. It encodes CASSGKNEQYF.